This T cell receptor beta chain was captured by sequencing in a study of T cell changes during pregnancy in multiple sclerosis. Assay: immunoSEQ multiplex PCR; the TCRdb copy retains only in-frame clones and omits some. The data hold 65,000 to 75,000 clones, with about 90% observed a single time. The germline V gene encodes CDR1 SGHNT and CDR2 YYREEE (reference sequence). After removal of 0 bases from V and 3 bases from J, the junction contained 0 bases not matched to a gene. The CDR3 is 14 residues long. The rearrangement uses TRBV5-4 and TRBJ1-3, with 7 nucleotides matching TRBD1. The receptor was derived from a female donor in good health, enrolled as a control in a pregnancy study. This sample comprised peripheral blood, obtained in the third trimester of pregnancy. CDR3 sequence (DNA): TGTGCCAGCAGCTTGGGACAGGGTGGAAACACCATATATTTT. It yields the protein CASSLGQGGNTIYF.